These 7 T cell receptor beta chains came from one sample sequenced in a study of shared clonotypes between healthy human individuals. The protocol was immunoSEQ multiplex PCR, while the TCRdb copy is restricted to in-frame clones and leaves out a portion. The sample yields about 2.4 million clones, about 92% seen once. Sequenced: naive CD4+ T cells sorted from blood. Regarding subset: CD45RA+ positively selected. Receptors were obtained from a man aged 18 to 30 in good health.

The chain has TRBV7-6 and TRBJ1-6; D remains ambiguous. Trimming pared 5 bases from V and 7 bases from J, leaving 18 bases between. This CDR3 region has 16 residues. Germline values: CDR1 SGHVS, CDR2 FNYEAQ. CDR3 DNA: TGTGCCAGCAGCCCAGCCCATGGCGCACTGAATTCACCCCTCCACTTT. Translating gives CASSPAHGALNSPLHF.

The genes are TRBV5-4 and TRBJ1-3, with D unclear. Germline V lookup: CDR1 SGHNT, CDR2 YYREEE (reference sequence). This CDR3 comprises 13 residues. V dropped 2 bases and J dropped 4 bases, with 7 bases sitting between them. CDR3 nucleotide sequence: TGTGCCAGCAGCTTTGAGCGAGGAAACACCATATATTTT. Its protein product is CASSFERGNTIYF.

The gene calls are TRBV15 and TRBJ2-7; 7 bases line up with TRBD2. This CDR3 comprises 16 residues. CDR1 is LNHNV and CDR2 is YYDKDF in the germline V gene (reference sequence). Trimming at V came to 5 bases and at J to 2 bases, leaving 12 bases not matched to a gene. CDR3 amino acids: CATSGLVAGVTYEQYF. DNA of the CDR3: TGTGCCACCAGCGGACTCGTGGCGGGAGTCACCTACGAGCAGTACTTC.

The genes are TRBV5-5 and TRBJ2-1, with 7 bases that match TRBD2. Germline loops: CDR1 SGHKS, CDR2 YYEKEE (reference sequence). This CDR3 contains 16 residues. With 2 bases clipped from V and 8 bases from J, the junction kept 13 bases outside the gene matches. CDR3 sequence: CASSLAGLAHGDEQFF. CDR3 coding DNA: TGTGCCAGCAGCTTAGCGGGGCTAGCCCACGGGGATGAGCAGTTCTTC.

V gene TRBV18 combines with J gene TRBJ1-4; D is unresolved. V was cut by 3 bases and J by 1 base, with 12 bases left in between. This CDR3 region has 16 residues. Germline CDR1 KGHSH, CDR2 LQKENI. Here the CDR3 reads CASSPRTLGTNEKLFF. The CDR3 DNA is TGTGCCAGCTCACCCCGAACGCTCGGAACTAATGAAAAACTGTTTTTT. Supplemented by reference TRBV18 and TRBJ1-4, the full variable domain reads NAGVMQNPRHLVRRRGQEARLRCSPMKGHSHVYWYRQLPEEGLKFMVYLQKENIIDESGMPKERFSAEFPKEGPSILRIQQVVRGDSAAYFCASSPRTLGTNEKLFFGSGTQLSVL.

This clone was seen a single time. The chain recombines TRBV6-1 with TRBJ1-4, with D maybe TRBD1 (5 bases). This CDR3 has 15 residues. CDR1 is MNHNS and CDR2 is SASEGT in the germline V gene. V was shortened by 2 bases and J by 10 bases, with 17 bases between the two germline ends. DNA for the CDR3: TGTGCCAGCAGTGAATTTATAGGGACGATTACAAAACTGTTTTTT. Protein sequence: CASSEFIGTITKLFF.

The chain links TRBV4-3 to TRBJ2-7; D is unclear. CDR3 length: 16 amino acids. The germline V and J ends were trimmed by 0 bases and 0 bases, with 12 bases remaining between them. CDR1 and CDR2 (germline): LGHNA, YSLEER. CDR3 protein: CASSQEWQDYSYEQYF. Written as DNA, the CDR3 is TGCGCCAGCAGCCAAGAGTGGCAGGATTACTCCTACGAGCAGTACTTC.